The subject of this entry is one TCR beta chain. Antigen specificity is unknown. This CDR3 has 15 residues. Germline CDR1 reads MNHEY; CDR2 reads SVGAGI. The J segment lost 7 bases and the V segment lost 6 bases, leaving 12 bases of the junction unmatched. These data come from a study of T cell responses to AZD1222 COVID-19 vaccine. Assay: immunoSEQ multiplex PCR; the TCRdb copy retains only in-frame clones and omits some. The sample has over 80,000 clones, approximately 90% seen once. General study results and limits: A mostly white British donor set with more females was recruited, and clonal diversity was possibly underestimated. Nearly half of spike-specific TCRs reportedly target variant regions that are unmutated in the B.1.351 and B.1.1.7 variants.

The clonotype originates from an adult who received the AZD1222 COVID-19 vaccine. This chain links TRBV6-5 with TRBJ2-1, with 7 bases aligning to TRBD2. The sequences come from peripheral blood, collected 28 days after the second AZD1222 dose. DNA for the CDR3: TGTGCCAGCAGGGGAGGGCGCCTTGGAGAGAATGAGCAGTTCTTC. The encoded protein is CASRGGRLGENEQFF.